This T cell receptor (beta chain) was obtained from a study of metastatic and nonmetastatic thyroid tumors. As originally analysed: What underpinned the distant-metastasis classifier for papillary thyroid cancer was the set of CDR3 differences across clinicopathological groups. TCRdb re-called the PCR reads with MiXCR. TCRdb assigned the V and J calls; the authors' analysis was not used. Of tens of thousands of clones listed, roughly 18% are singletons. CDR1 and CDR2 (germline): SGDLS, YYNGEE. CDR3 length equals 18 residues. Losses at the gene ends were 4 bases for V and 0 bases for J; bases not matched to a gene: 9. This clone was counted at least ten times. Until they underwent thyroid surgery, no patient had received any treatment.

The V gene is TRBV9, the J gene TRBJ2-6; 8 bases fit TRBD1. This receptor was obtained from a female donor with papillary thyroid cancer or a benign thyroid nodule (not recorded which). Some clones in this sample may be carry-over from other donors' samples. Material: blood. CDR3 region: CASSLPPDRDSGANVLTF. The CDR3 bases are TGTGCCAGCAGCCTCCCGCCGGACAGGGACTCTGGGGCCAACGTCCTGACTTTC.